This T cell receptor (beta chain) was sequenced during a study of T-cell reconstitution after alpha-beta-depleted transplantation in children. As it was prepared, the TCRbeta library received unique molecular identifiers. TCRdb ran MiXCR on the PCR reads and lists one entry per CDR3 protein. The table records about 500,000 distinct CDR3 sequences, 10% to 12% of them present only once. CDR1 is KGHSH, CDR2 LQKENI, per germline. The CDR3 runs 12 residues. With 2 bases removed from V and 5 bases from J, the gap between germline ends came to 7 bases. Study-wide results and caveats: Expanded graft clones numbering several hundred reportedly gave rise to alpha-beta T cells about two months after transplant. When one year had passed after transplant, most T-cell counts and diversity came from newly produced T cells.

Notes on this clonotype: What it recognizes is unknown.

J is TRBJ2-7 and V is TRBV18; D remains ambiguous. The material sequenced was PBMCs, mostly from graft donor cells, taken 180 days after TCRalphabeta/CD19-depleted stem cell transplant. This TCR came from a female patient between 2 and 15 years old who had a stem cell transplant for aplastic anemia, so the T cells may come from the graft donor. For the CDR3, the DNA is TGTGCCAGCTCACCATCAACCCACGAGCAGTACTTC. Translated: CASSPSTHEQYF. Together with reference TRBV18 and TRBJ2-7, the CDR3 gives the full variable domain: NAGVMQNPRHLVRRRGQEARLRCSPMKGHSHVYWYRQLPEEGLKFMVYLQKENIIDESGMPKERFSAEFPKEGPSILRIQQVVRGDSAAYFCASSPSTHEQYFGPGTRLTVT.